The source of this T cell receptor (beta chain) is a study of control samples from healthy donors and cancer patients. Some clones are missing from TCRdb's copy, which holds only in-frame ones; the method was immunoSEQ multiplex PCR. There are some 120,000 clones in the sample; approximately 94% occur only once, and 3.6% lies in the top ten. V lost 6 bases and J lost 3, with 17 bases in between. CDR3 length equals 16 residues. Per germline, CDR1 MNHEY and CDR2 SVGEGT. This clone was recorded only once. The chain joins TRBV6-2 or TRBV6-3 to TRBJ2-2; D is uncertain. Sample: blood. The source is a man aged 30 to 45 in good health. CDR3 sequence (DNA): TGTGCCAGCAGCCCCCCGACCTCGTGGTACACCGGGGAGCTGTTTTTT. Translated: CASSPPTSWYTGELFF.